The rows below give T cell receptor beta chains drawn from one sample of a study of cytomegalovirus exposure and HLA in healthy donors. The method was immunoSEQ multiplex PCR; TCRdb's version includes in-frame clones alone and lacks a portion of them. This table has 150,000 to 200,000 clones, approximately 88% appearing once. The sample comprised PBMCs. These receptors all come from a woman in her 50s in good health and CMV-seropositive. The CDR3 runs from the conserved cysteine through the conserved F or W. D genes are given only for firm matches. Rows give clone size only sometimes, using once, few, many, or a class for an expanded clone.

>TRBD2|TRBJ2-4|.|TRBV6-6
CASRPGTSGGFIQYF
TGTGCCAGCAGACCCGGGACTAGCGGGGGGTTCATTCAGTACTTC
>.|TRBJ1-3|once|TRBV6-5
CASSYSTGGNTIYF
TGTGCCAGCAGTTACTCGACAGGAGGAAACACCATATATTTT
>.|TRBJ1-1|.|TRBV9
CASSAREKNTEAFF
TGTGCCAGCAGCGCACGTGAGAAGAACACTGAAGCTTTCTTT
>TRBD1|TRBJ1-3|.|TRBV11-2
CATVQGGSGNTIYF
TGTGCCACCGTTCAGGGGGGCTCTGGAAACACCATATATTTT
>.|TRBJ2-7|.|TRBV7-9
CASSSSLWQEQYF
TGTGCCAGCAGCTCTTCTTTATGGCAAGAGCAGTACTTC
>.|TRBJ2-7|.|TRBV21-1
CASSREKGTGTGDEQYF
TGTGCCAGCAGCAGGGAAAAAGGGACCGGGACAGGGGACGAGCAGTACTTC
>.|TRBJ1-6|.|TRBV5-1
CASSLEGQLNSPLHF
TGCGCCAGCAGCTTGGAAGGACAGCTTAATTCACCCCTCCACTTT
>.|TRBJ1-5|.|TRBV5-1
CASSLTAAQPQHF
TGTGCCAGCAGCTTGACAGCGGCTCAGCCCCAGCATTTT
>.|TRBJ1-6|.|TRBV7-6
CASSQQGYNSPLHF
TGTGCCAGCAGCCAACAGGGCTATAATTCACCCCTCCACTTT
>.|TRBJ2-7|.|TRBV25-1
CASSGQIYEQYF
TGTGCCAGCAGTGGACAGATCTACGAGCAGTACTTC
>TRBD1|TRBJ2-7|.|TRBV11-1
CASSYPGQGYEQYF
TGTGCCAGCAGCTATCCGGGACAGGGCTACGAGCAGTACTTC
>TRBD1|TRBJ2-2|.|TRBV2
CASSDVLRTGGIGELFF
TGTGCCAGCAGTGACGTGCTGAGGACAGGGGGCATCGGGGAGCTGTTTTTT
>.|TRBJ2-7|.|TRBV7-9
CASSLSSYEQYF
TGTGCCAGCAGCCTGAGCTCCTACGAGCAGTACTTC
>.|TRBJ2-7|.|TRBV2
CASNGEVLEYEQYF
TGTGCCAGCAACGGGGAAGTGCTGGAGTACGAGCAGTACTTC
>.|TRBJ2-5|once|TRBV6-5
CASSGVQGEETQYF
TGTGCCAGCAGTGGGGTACAGGGAGAAGAGACCCAGTACTTC
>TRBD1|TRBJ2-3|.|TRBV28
CASSQGQGGSTDTQYF
TGTGCCAGCAGCCAGGGACAGGGAGGGAGCACAGATACGCAGTATTTT
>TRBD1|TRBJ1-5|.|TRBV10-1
CASTRDRVGNQPQHF
TGCGCCAGCACCCGAGACAGGGTCGGCAATCAGCCCCAGCATTTT
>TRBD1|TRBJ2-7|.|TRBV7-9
CASSTTGAYYEQYF
TGTGCCAGCAGCACGACAGGGGCTTACTACGAGCAGTACTTC
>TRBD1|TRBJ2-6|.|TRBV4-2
CASSQVVGTGTSGANVLTF
TGTGCCAGCAGCCAAGTAGTGGGGACAGGGACCTCTGGGGCCAACGTCCTGACTTTC
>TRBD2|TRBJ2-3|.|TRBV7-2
CASSLSTSGGHGTQYF
TGTGCCAGCAGCTTATCGACTAGCGGGGGGCATGGTACGCAGTATTTT
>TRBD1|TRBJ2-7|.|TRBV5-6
CASSWGTDEQYF
TGTGCCAGCAGCTGGGGGACAGACGAGCAGTACTTC
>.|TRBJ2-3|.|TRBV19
CASSGGAQGDTQYF
TGTGCCAGTAGTGGGGGGGCCCAGGGAGATACGCAGTATTTT
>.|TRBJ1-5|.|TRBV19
CASSMVSSGTYPPQHF
TGTGCCAGTAGTATGGTTTCGTCGGGGACATATCCGCCCCAGCATTTT
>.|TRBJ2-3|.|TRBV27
CASSLRGAEADTQYF
TGTGCCAGCAGCCTCCGGGGGGCCGAGGCAGATACGCAGTATTTT
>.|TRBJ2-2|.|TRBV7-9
CASSLDQVSNTGELFF
TGTGCCAGCAGCTTAGATCAGGTTTCGAACACCGGGGAGCTGTTTTTT
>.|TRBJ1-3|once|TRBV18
CASSLAGNGGGNTIYF
TGTGCCAGCTCCCTCGCAGGCAACGGGGGTGGAAACACCATATATTTT
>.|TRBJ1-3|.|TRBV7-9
CASSHWSGVANTIYF
TGTGCCAGCAGCCACTGGTCGGGGGTCGCGAACACCATATATTTT
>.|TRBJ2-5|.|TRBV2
CASSEMATSQETQYF
TGTGCCAGCAGTGAAATGGCCACCTCCCAAGAGACCCAGTACTTC
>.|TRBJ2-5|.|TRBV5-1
CASSNTSAGETQYF
TGCGCCAGCAGCAACACCTCAGCAGGGGAGACCCAGTACTTC
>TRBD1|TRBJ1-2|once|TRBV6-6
CASSPGQGNYGYTF
TGTGCCAGCAGTCCGGGACAGGGCAATTATGGCTACACCTTC
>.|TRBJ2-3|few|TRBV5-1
CASSFLTDTQYF
TGCGCCAGCAGCTTTCTGACAGATACGCAGTATTTT
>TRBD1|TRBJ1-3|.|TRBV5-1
CASSLYRLGTGEGNTIYF
TGCGCCAGCAGCTTGTACCGTTTGGGGACAGGGGAAGGAAACACCATATATTTT
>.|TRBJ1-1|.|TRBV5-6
CASSLWGGEAFF
TGTGCCAGCAGCCTCTGGGGGGGTGAGGCTTTCTTT
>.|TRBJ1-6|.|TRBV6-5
CASSLPDRPNSPLHF
TGTGCCAGCAGTTTACCCGACAGACCTAATTCACCCCTCCACTTT
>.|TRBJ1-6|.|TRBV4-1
CASSQVWARADSPLHF
TGCGCCAGCAGCCAAGTCTGGGCCAGGGCTGATTCACCCCTCCACTTT
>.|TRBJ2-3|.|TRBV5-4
CASSLAGSDTQYF
TGTGCCAGCAGCTTGGCGGGGTCGGATACGCAGTATTTT
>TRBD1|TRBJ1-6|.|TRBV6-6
CASSYTGVPLNSPLHF
TGTGCCAGCAGTTACACAGGGGTACCCCTAAATTCACCCCTCCACTTT